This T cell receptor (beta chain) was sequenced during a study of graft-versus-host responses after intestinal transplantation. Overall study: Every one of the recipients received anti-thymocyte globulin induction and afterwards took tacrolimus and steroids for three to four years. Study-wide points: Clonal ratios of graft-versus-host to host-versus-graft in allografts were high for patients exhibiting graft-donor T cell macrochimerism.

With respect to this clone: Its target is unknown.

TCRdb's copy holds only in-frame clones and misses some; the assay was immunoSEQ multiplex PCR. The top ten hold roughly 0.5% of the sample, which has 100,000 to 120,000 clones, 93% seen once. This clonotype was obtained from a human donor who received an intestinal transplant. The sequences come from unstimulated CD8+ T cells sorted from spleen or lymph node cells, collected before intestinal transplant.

CDR3 DNA: TGTGCCAGCAGCGGCTCGGAGGCCCAGTACTTC. This gives the protein CASSGSEAQYF. The chain couples TRBV5-4 to TRBJ2-5; tentative D call: TRBD2 (5 bases). The ends were cut back, 4 bases at V and 9 bases at J, with 10 bases in the middle. Germline assignment: CDR1 SGHNT and CDR2 YYREEE (reference sequence). CDR3 length equals 11 residues.